The T cell receptor beta chain under discussion was sequenced for a study of cytomegalovirus exposure and HLA in healthy donors. Primers: 60 Vbeta forward and 13 Jbeta reverse. Using immunoSEQ multiplex PCR, the repertoire was profiled, and TCRdb retains in-frame clones only, with some absent. Here the sample spans 75,000 to 100,000 clones, approximately 80% being singletons. The germline CDR1 and CDR2 sequences are SGHNT and YYREEE (reference sequence). J lost 1 base, V lost 0 bases, and 5 bases had no gene match. This CDR3 spans 16 amino acids. Source material: PBMCs. The receptor's source is a man in his forties in good health and CMV-seronegative. This chain links TRBV5-4 with TRBJ2-7, with 9 positions matching TRBD2. The CDR3 DNA reads TGTGCCAGCAGCTTGGCGGCGGGAGGGACTTCCTACGAGCAGTACTTC. Translating it yields CASSLAAGGTSYEQYF.